This TCR beta chain originates from a study of CD8 T cells in ankylosing spondylitis. Points from the study as a whole: Enrichment of disease-linked clones was reportedly significant in matched ankylosing spondylitis synovial fluid. What seemed typical of ankylosing spondylitis blood was a TCR beta motif built from about eight highly homologous variants.

Ten or more counts support this clonotype. Its antigen is as yet unknown. The CDR3 consists of 14 residues. TCRdb independently ran MiXCR on the 5' RACE reads; one entry per CDR3 protein. The sample includes some 140,000 distinct CDR3 sequences, 7.3% of them seen just once. The receptor was derived from a female donor with ankylosing spondylitis or in good health (not recorded which). The material sequenced was blood, either unsorted or a sorted T cell fraction (not recorded which). V usage is TRBV21-1 and J usage is TRBJ1-3. TRBV21-1 is a recognized pseudogene. The CDR3, as DNA: TGTGCCAGCAGCACGTTTCCCTCTGGAAACACCATATATTTT. Translating gives CASSTFPSGNTIYF.